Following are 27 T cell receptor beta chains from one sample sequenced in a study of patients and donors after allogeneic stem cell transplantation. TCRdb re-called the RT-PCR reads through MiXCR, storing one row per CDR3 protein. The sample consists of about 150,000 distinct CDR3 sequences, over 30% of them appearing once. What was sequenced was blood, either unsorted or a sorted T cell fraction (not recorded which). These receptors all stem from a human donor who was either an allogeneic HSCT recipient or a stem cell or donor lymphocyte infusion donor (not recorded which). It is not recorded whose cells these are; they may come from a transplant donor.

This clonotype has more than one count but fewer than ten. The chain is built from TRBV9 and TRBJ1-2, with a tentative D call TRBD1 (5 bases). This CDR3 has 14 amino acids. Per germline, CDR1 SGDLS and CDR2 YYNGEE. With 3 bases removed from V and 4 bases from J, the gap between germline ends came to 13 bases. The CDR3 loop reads CASSGGETGYGYTF. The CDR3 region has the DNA TGTGCCAGCAGCGGAGGGGAAACGGGCTATGGCTACACCTTC.

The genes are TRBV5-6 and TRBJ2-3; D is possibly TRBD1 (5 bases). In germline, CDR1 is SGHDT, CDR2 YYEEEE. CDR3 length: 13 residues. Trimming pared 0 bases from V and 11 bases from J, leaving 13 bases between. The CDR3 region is CASSLGRAQGQYF. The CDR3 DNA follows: TGTGCCAGCAGCTTGGGAAGGGCCCAGGGGCAGTATTTT.

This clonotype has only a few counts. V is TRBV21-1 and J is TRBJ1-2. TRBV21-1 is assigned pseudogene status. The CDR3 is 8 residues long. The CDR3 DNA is TGTGCCAGCAGCGGAGGCACCTTC. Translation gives CASSGGTF.

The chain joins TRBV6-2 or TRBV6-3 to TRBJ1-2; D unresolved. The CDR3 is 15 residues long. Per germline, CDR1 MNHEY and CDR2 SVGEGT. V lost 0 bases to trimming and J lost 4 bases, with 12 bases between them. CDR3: CASSYSYPESYGYTF. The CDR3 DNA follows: TGTGCCAGCAGTTACTCTTACCCGGAAAGCTATGGCTACACCTTC.

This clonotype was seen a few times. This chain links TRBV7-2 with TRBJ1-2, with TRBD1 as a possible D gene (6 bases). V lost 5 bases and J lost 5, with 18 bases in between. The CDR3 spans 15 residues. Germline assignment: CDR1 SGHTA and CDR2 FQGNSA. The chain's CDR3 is CASSLPGGQLYGYTF. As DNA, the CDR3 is TGTGCCAGCAGCCTACCCGGAGGACAGCTTTATGGCTACACCTTC.

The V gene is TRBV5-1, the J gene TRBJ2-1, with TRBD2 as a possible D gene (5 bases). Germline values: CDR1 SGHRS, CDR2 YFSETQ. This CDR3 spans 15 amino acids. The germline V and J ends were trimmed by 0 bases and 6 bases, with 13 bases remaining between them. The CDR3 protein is CASSLAGGSPNEQFF. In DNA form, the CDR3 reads TGCGCCAGCAGCTTGGCCGGTGGGAGTCCCAATGAGCAGTTCTTC.

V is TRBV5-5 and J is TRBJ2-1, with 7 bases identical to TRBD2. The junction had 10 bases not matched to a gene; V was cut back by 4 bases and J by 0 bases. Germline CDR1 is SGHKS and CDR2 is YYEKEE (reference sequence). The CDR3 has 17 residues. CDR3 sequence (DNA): TGTGCCAGCAGCCCCTCCACCGGGGGGAGCTCCTACAATGAGCAGTTCTTC. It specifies CASSPSTGGSSYNEQFF.

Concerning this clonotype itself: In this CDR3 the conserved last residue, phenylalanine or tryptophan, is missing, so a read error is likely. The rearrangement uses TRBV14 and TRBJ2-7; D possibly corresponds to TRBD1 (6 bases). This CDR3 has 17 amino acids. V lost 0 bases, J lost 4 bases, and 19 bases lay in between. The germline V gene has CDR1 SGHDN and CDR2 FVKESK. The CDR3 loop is CASSQDLFPQGLYEQYS. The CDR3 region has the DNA TGTGCCAGCAGCCAAGATCTGTTCCCCCAGGGGTTGTACGAGCAGTACTCC.

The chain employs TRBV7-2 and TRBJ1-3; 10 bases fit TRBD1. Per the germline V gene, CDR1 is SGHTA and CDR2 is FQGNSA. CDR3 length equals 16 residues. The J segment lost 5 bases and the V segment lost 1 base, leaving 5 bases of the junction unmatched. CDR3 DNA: TGTGCCAGCAGCTTAGTCGGACAGGGGGTTAGAAACACCATATATTTT. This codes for CASSLVGQGVRNTIYF.

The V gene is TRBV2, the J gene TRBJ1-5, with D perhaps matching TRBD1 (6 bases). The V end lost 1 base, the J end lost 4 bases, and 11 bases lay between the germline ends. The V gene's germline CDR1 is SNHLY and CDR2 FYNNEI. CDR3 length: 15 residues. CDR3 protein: CASSEGAGDNQPQHF. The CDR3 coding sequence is TGTGCCAGCAGTGAAGGAGCAGGGGATAATCAGCCCCAGCATTTT.

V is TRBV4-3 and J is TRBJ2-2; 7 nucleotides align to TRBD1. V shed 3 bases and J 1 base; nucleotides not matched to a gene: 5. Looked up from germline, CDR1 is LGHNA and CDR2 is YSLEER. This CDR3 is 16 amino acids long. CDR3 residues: CASSHGQALNTGELFF. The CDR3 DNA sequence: TGCGCCAGCAGCCACGGACAGGCGCTGAACACCGGGGAGCTGTTTTTT.

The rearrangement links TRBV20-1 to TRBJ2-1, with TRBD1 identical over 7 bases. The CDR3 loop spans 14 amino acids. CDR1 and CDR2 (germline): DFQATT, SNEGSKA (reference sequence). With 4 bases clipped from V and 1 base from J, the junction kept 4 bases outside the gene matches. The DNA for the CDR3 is TGCAGTGCTACAGGGGGAAGGTCCTACAATGAGCAGTTCTTC. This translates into CSATGGRSYNEQFF.

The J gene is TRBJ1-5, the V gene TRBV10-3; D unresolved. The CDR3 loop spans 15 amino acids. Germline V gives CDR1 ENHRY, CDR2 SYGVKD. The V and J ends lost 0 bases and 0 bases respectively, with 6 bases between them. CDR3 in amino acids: CAISESRASNQPQHF. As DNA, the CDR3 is TGTGCCATCAGTGAGTCGAGGGCTAGCAATCAGCCCCAGCATTTT.

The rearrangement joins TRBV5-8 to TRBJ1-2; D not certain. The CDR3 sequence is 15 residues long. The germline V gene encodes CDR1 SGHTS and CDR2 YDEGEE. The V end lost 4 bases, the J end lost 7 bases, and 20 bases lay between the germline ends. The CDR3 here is CASSIDLNGGSGYTF. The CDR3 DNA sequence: TGTGCCAGCAGCATAGACTTAAACGGCGGTTCTGGCTACACCTTC. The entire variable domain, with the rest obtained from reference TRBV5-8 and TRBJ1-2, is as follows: EAGVTQSPTHLIKTRGQQATLRCSPISGHTSVYWYQQALGLGLQFLLWYDEGEERNRGNFPPRFSGRQFPNYSSELNVNALELEDSALYLCASSIDLNGGSGYTFGSGTRLTVV.

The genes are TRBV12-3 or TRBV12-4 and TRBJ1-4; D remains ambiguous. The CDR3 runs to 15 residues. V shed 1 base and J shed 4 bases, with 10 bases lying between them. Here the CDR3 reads CASSLGDTYNEKLFF. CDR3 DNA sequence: TGTGCCAGCAGTTTAGGCGACACCTATAATGAAAAACTGTTTTTT.

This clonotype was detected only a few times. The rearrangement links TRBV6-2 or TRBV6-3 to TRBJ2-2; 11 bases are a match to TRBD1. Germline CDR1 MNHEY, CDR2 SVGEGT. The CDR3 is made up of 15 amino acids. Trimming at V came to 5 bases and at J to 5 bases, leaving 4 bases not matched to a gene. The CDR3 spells CASSTRDRGTGELFF. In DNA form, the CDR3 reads TGTGCCAGCAGTACCCGGGACAGGGGGACCGGGGAGCTGTTTTTT.

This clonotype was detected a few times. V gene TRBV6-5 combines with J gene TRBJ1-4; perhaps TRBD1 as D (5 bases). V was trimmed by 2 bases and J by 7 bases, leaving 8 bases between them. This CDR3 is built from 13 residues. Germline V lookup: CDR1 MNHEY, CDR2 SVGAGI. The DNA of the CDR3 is TGTGCCAGCAGTTACCCAGGGAGTGAAAAACTGTTTTTT. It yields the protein CASSYPGSEKLFF.

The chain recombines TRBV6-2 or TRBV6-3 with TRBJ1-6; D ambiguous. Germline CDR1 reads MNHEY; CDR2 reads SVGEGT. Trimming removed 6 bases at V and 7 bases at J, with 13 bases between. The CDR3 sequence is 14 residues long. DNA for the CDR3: TGTGCCAGCAGCTACCGGGAGCGGAATTCACCCCTCCACTTT. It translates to CASSYRERNSPLHF.

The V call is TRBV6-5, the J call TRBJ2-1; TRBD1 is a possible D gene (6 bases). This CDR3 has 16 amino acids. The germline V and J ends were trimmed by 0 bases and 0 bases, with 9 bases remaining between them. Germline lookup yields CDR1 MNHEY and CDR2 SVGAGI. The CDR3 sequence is CASSYSRGSSYNEQFF. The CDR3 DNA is TGTGCCAGCAGTTACTCAAGGGGGAGCTCCTACAATGAGCAGTTCTTC.

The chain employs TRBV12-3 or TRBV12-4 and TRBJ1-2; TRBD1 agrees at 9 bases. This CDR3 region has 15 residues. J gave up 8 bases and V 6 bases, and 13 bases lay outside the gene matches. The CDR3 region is CASSTPGGQGLGYTF. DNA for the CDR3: TGTGCCAGCAGCACCCCCGGGGGACAGGGTTTAGGCTACACCTTC.

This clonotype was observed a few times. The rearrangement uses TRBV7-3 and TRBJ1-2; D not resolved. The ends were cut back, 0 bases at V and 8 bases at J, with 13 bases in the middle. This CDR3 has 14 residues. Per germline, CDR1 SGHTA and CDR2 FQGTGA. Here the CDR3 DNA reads TGTGCCAGCAGCTTAACCGCAGGCGTAGGAGGCTACACCTTC. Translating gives CASSLTAGVGGYTF.

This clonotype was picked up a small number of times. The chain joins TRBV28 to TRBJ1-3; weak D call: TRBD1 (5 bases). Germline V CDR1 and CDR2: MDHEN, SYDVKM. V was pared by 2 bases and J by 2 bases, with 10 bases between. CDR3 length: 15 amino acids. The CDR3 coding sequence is TGTGCCAGCAGTTTAGGGGGTCGCCCTGGAAACACCATATATTTT. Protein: CASSLGGRPGNTIYF.

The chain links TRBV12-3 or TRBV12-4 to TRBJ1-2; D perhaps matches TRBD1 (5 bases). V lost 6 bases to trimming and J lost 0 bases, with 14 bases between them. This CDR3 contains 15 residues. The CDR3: CASRWGVSANYGYTF. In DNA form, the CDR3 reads TGTGCCAGCAGGTGGGGGGTGTCAGCTAACTATGGCTACACCTTC.

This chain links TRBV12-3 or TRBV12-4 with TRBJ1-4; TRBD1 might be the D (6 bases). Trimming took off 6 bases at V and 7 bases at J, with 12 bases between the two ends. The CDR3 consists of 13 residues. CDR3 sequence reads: CASRRGTSEKLFF. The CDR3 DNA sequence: TGTGCCAGCAGAAGGGGGACGTCTGAAAAACTGTTTTTT.

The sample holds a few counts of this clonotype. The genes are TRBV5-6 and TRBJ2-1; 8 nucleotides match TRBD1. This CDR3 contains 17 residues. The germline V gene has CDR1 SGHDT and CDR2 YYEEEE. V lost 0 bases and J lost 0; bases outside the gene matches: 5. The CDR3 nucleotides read TGTGCCAGCAGCTTGGACAGGGGGTATTCCTCCTACAATGAGCAGTTCTTC. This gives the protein CASSLDRGYSSYNEQFF.

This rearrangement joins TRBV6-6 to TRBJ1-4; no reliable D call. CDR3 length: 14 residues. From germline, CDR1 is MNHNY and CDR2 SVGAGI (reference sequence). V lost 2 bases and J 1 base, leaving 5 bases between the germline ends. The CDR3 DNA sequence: TGTGCCAGCAGTTACGTCGGAACTAATGAAAAACTGTTTTTT. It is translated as CASSYVGTNEKLFF.

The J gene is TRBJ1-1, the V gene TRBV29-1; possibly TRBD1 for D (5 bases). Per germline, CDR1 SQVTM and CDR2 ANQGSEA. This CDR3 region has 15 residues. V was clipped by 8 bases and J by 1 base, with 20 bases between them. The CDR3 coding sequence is TGCAGCCACGAGGCAGGGCAACGAGGGAACACTGAAGCTTTCTTT. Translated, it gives CSHEAGQRGNTEAFF.